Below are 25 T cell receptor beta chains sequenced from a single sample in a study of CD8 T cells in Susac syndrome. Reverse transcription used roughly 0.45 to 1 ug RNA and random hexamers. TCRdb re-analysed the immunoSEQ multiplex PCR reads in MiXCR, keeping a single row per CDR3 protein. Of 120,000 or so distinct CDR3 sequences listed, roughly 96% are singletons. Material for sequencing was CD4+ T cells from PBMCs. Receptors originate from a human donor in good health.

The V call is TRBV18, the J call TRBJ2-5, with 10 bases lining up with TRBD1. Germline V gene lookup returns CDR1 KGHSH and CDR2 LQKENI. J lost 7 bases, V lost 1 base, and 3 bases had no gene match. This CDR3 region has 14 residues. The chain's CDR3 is CASSPQDRGRTQYF. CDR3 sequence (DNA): TGTGCCAGCTCACCACAAGACAGGGGGCGGACCCAGTACTTC.

The chain's CDR3 is CALIGDTEAFF. The CDR3 DNA reads TGTGCCCTTATTGGCGACACTGAAGCTTTCTTT. This sequence joins TRBV7-9 and TRBJ1-1; no definite D call. From germline, CDR1 is SEHNR and CDR2 FQNEAQ (reference sequence). Deletions cut 11 bases from V and 3 bases from J, with 10 bases between. The CDR3 has 11 amino acids.

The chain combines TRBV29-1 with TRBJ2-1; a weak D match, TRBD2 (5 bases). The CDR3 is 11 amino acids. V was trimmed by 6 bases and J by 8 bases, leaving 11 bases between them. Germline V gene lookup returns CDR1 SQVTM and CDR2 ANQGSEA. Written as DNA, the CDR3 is TGCAGCGTCCACTCCGGGGATGAGCAGTTCTTC. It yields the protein CSVHSGDEQFF.

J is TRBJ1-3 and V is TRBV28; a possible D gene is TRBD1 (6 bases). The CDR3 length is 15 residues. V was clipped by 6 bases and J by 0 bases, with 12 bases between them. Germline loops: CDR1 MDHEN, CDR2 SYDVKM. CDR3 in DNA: TGTGCCAGCAGAAAAGGGGGAACCTCTGGAAACACCATATATTTT. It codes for CASRKGGTSGNTIYF.

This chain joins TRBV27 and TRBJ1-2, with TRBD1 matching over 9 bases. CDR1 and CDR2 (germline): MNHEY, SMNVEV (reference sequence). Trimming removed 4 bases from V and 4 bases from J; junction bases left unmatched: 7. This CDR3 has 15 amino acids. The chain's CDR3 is CASSSQGAQGYGYTF. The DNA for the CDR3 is TGTGCCAGCAGTTCACAGGGGGCGCAGGGCTATGGCTACACCTTC.

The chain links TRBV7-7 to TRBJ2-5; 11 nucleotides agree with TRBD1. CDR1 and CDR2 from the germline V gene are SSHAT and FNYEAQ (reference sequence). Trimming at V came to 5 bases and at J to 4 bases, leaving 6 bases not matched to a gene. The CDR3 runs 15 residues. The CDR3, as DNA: TGTGCCAGCAGCCTCGGGACAGGGGGTGTAGAGACCCAGTACTTC. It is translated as CASSLGTGGVETQYF.

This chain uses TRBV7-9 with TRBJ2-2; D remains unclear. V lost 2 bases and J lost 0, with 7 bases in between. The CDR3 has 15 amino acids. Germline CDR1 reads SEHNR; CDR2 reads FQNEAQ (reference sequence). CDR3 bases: TGTGCCAGCAGCTTAAGGAACACGAACACCGGGGAGCTGTTTTTT. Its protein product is CASSLRNTNTGELFF.

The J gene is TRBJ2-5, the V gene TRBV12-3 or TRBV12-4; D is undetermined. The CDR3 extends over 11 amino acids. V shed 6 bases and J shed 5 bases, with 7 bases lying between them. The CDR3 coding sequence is TGTGCCAGCAGCCCGTCTGAGACCCAGTACTTC. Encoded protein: CASSPSETQYF.

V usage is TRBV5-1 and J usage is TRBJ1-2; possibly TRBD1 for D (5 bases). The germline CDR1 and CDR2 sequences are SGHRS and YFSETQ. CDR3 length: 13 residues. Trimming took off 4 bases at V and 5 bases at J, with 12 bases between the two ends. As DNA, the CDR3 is TGCGCCAGCAGCCTAGGGACGGAATATGGCTACACCTTC. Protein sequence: CASSLGTEYGYTF.

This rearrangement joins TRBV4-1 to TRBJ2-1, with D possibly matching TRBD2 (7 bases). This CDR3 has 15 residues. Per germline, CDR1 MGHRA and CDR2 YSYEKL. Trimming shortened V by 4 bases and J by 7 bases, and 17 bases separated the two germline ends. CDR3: CASSRGGGRWNEQFF. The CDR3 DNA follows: TGCGCCAGCAGCCGAGGGGGGGGCCGATGGAATGAGCAGTTCTTC.

CDR3 in amino acids: CASSRSLGQGGVNTEAFF. The DNA for the CDR3 is TGCGCCAGCAGCCGTTCCCTGGGACAGGGAGGGGTGAACACTGAAGCTTTCTTT. V gene TRBV4-1 combines with J gene TRBJ1-1, with 9 bases fitting TRBD1. The CDR3 is 18 residues long. V dropped 4 bases and J dropped 0; count of bases not matched to a gene: 12. Germline CDR1 MGHRA, CDR2 YSYEKL.

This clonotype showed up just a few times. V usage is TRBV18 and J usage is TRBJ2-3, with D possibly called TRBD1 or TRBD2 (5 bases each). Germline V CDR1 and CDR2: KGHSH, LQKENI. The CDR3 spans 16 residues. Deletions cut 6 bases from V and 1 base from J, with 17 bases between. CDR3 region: CASSTRGQRGTDTQYF. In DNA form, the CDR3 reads TGTGCCAGCTCGACGAGGGGCCAACGGGGCACAGATACGCAGTATTTT. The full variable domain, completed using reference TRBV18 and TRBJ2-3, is NAGVMQNPRHLVRRRGQEARLRCSPMKGHSHVYWYRQLPEEGLKFMVYLQKENIIDESGMPKERFSAEFPKEGPSILRIQQVVRGDSAAYFCASSTRGQRGTDTQYFGPGTRLTVL.

The CDR3 sequence is CSAARGQGINEQFF. The CDR3, as DNA: TGCAGCGCCGCCCGCGGACAGGGAATCAATGAGCAGTTCTTC. This chain uses TRBV29-1 with TRBJ2-1, with 8 bases identical to TRBD1. CDR3 size: 14 residues. V shed 7 bases, J shed 6 bases, and the junction held 11 bases outside the gene matches. In germline, CDR1 is SQVTM, CDR2 ANQGSEA.

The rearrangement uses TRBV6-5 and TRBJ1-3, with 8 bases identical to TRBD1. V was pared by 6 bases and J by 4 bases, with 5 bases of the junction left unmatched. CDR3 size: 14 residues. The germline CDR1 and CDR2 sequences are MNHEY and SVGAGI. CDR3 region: CASRKDRGGNTIYF. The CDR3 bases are TGTGCCAGCAGGAAAGACAGGGGCGGAAACACCATATATTTT.

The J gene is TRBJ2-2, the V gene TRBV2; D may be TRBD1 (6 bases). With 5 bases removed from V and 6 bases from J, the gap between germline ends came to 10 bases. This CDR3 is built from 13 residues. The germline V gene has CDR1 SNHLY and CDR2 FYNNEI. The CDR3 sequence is CASSRTVSGELFF. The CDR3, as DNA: TGTGCCAGCAGTCGGACAGTGTCCGGGGAGCTGTTTTTT.

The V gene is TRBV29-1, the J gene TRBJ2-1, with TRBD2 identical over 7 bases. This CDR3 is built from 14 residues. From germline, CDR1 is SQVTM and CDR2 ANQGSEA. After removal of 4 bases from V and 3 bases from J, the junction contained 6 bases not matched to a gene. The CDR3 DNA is TGCAGCGTTGTAAAGCTAGCGGACTACAATGAGCAGTTCTTC. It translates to CSVVKLADYNEQFF.

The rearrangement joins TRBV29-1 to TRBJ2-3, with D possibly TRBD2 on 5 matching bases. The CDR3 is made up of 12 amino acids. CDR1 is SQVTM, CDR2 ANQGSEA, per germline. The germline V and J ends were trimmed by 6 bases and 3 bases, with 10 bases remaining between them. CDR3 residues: CSVRARTDTQYF. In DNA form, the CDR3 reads TGCAGCGTGCGGGCGCGGACAGATACGCAGTATTTT.

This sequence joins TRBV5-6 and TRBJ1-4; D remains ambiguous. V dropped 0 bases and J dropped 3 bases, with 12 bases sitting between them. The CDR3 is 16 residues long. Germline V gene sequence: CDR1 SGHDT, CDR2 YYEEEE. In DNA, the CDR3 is TGTGCCAGCAGCTTGGCTCTGTCGGGGTCTAATGAAAAACTGTTTTTT. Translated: CASSLALSGSNEKLFF.

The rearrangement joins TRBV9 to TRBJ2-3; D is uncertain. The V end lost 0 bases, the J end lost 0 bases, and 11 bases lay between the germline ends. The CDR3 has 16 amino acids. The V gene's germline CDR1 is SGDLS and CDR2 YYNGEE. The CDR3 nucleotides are TGTGCCAGCAGCGTAGGGGCCGCACGCAGCACAGATACGCAGTATTTT. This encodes CASSVGAARSTDTQYF.

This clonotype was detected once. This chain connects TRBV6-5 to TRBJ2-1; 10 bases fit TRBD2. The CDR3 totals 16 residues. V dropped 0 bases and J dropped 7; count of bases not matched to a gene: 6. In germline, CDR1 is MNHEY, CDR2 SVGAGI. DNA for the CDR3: TGTGCCAGCAGTTACTCAAAAGCGGGAGGGAAGAATGAGCAGTTCTTC. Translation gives CASSYSKAGGKNEQFF.

Here the CDR3 reads CASSPTSGIPQKTQYF. The CDR3 DNA follows: TGTGCCAGCTCACCAACTAGCGGGATCCCCCAGAAGACCCAGTACTTC. The J gene is TRBJ2-5, the V gene TRBV18; 10 positions agree with TRBD2. Germline CDR1 is KGHSH and CDR2 is LQKENI. CDR3 length equals 16 residues. Trimming removed 2 bases from V and 6 bases from J; junction bases left unmatched: 9.

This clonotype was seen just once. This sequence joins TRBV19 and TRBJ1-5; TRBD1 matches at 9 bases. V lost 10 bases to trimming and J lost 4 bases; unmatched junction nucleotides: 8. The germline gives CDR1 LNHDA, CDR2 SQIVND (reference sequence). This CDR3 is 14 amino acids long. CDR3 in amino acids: CATNPQGANQPQHF. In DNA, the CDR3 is TGTGCCACGAACCCACAGGGGGCAAATCAGCCCCAGCATTTT.

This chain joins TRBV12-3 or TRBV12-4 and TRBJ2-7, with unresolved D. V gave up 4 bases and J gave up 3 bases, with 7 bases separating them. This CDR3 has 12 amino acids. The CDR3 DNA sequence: TGTGCCAGCAGTTCCCGCGGCTACGAGCAGTACTTC. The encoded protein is CASSSRGYEQYF.

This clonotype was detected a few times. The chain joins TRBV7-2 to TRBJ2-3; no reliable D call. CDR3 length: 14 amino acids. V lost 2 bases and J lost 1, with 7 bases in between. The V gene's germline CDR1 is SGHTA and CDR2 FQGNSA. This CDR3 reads CASSLRRGTDTQYF. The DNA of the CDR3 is TGTGCCAGCAGCTTACGTAGGGGCACAGATACGCAGTATTTT. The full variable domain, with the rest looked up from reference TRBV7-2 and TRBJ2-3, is GAGVSQSPSNKVTEKGKDVELRCDPISGHTALYWYRQSLGQGLEFLIYFQGNSAPDKSGLPSDRFSAERTGGSVSTLTIQRTQQEDSAVYLCASSLRRGTDTQYFGPGTRLTVL.

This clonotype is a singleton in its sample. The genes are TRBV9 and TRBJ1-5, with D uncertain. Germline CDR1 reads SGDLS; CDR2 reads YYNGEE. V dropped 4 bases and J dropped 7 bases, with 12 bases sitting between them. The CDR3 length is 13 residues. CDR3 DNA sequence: TGTGCCAGCAGCCCAGCCCCGGAACAGCCCCAGCATTTT. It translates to CASSPAPEQPQHF. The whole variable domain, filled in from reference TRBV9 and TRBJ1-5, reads DSGVTQTPKHLITATGQRVTLRCSPRSGDLSVYWYQQSLDQGLQFLIQYYNGEERAKGNILERFSAQQFPDLHSELNLSSLELGDSALYFCASSPAPEQPQHFGDGTRLSIL.